Listed here are 15 T cell receptor beta chains from one sample, sequenced in a study of shared clonotypes between healthy human individuals (dated by TCRdb to about 2020). Libraries came from the immunoSEQ multiplex PCR assay. TCRdb provides this immuneACCESS table in a form limited to in-frame rearrangements. Some clones are lacking; in checked studies, under half of them reflect an unresolved V gene, and why the rest are absent is not known. The sample table shows about 460,000 clones, and roughly four fifths are seen once. Jointly, the top ten make up about 12% of the sample. Source material: PBMCs. These receptors originate from a middle-aged woman in good health. Some clones in this sample may be carry-over from other donors' samples.

In nucleotides, the CDR3 is TGCGCCAGCAGCTGGAACCGGGAGACCCACGAGCAGTACTTC. This translates into CASSWNRETHEQYF. J is TRBJ2-7 and V is TRBV5-1; tentatively, D is TRBD2 (6 bases). Germline assignment: CDR1 SGHRS and CDR2 YFSETQ. The V gene lost 3 bases and the J gene lost 5 bases, with 15 bases spanning the gap. The CDR3 has 14 amino acids.

As to this clone: Other DNA sequences in this sample translate to the same CDR3. The rearrangement uses TRBV19 and TRBJ2-5; D not resolved. CDR1 is LNHDA and CDR2 is SQIVND in the germline V gene (reference sequence). Between the trimmed V and J ends, which lost 4 bases and 5 bases, there was a span of 5 bases. CDR3 length equals 11 residues. As DNA, the CDR3 is TGTGCCAGTAGTACGGGCGAGACCCAGTACTTC. It yields the protein CASSTGETQYF.

In its sample, this clone was seen a few times. V is TRBV28 and J is TRBJ1-1; TRBD1 might be the D (6 bases). Germline-derived CDR1 and CDR2 are MDHEN and SYDVKM. Trimming took 2 bases from V and 5 from J, leaving 12 bases between them. The CDR3 spans 14 residues. This CDR3 reads CASSLPLGTTEAFF. CDR3 coding DNA: TGTGCCAGCAGTTTACCCCTCGGGACAACTGAAGCTTTCTTT.

The V gene is TRBV9, the J gene TRBJ2-3, with 7 bases fitting TRBD2. The length of the CDR3 is 15 residues. The V and J ends lost 2 bases and 2 bases, in that order; junction bases with no gene match: 5. CDR1 and CDR2 from the germline V gene are SGDLS and YYNGEE. In DNA, the CDR3 is TGTGCCAGCAGCGTCGTCGGGAGGACCACAGATACGCAGTATTTT. This gives the protein CASSVVGRTTDTQYF.

The chain couples TRBV25-1 to TRBJ2-2; no clear D. Trimming pared 6 bases from V and 0 bases from J, leaving 8 bases between. CDR1 and CDR2 (germline): MGHDK, SYGVNS. The CDR3 runs to 14 residues. CDR3 region: CASSPRANTGELFF. The CDR3 nucleotides are TGTGCCAGCAGCCCACGAGCGAACACCGGGGAGCTGTTTTTT.

V usage is TRBV6-4 and J usage is TRBJ2-7, with TRBD2 identical over 11 bases. Germline-derived CDR1 and CDR2 are MRHNA and SNTAGT. J lost 2 bases, V lost 2 bases, and 20 bases had no gene match. The CDR3 runs 21 residues. For the CDR3, the DNA is TGTGCCAGCAGTGACCCAGAGAAACGGCAGGCTAGCGGGAGGAATCCCTACGAGCAGTACTTC. As protein: CASSDPEKRQASGRNPYEQYF.

The gene calls are TRBV7-3 and TRBJ2-3; D is unclear. Looked up from germline, CDR1 is SGHTA and CDR2 is FQGTGA. V lost 3 bases to trimming and J lost 13 bases, with 8 bases between them. CDR3 length: 10 residues. As DNA, the CDR3 is TGTGCCAGCAGCTTCCCGTCCGAGTATTTT. Amino acids: CASSFPSEYF. Supplemented by reference TRBV7-3 and TRBJ2-3, the full variable domain reads GAGVSQTPSNKVTEKGKYVELRCDPISGHTALYWYRQSLGQGPEFLIYFQGTGAADDSGLPNDRFFAVRPEGSVSTLKIQRTERGDSAVYLCASSFPSEYFGPGTRLTVL.

The V gene is TRBV6-5, the J gene TRBJ1-5, with a weak D call TRBD1 (5 bases). This CDR3 region has 13 residues. Germline V lookup: CDR1 MNHEY, CDR2 SVGAGI. V shed 6 bases and J shed 9 bases, with 15 bases lying between them. This CDR3 is CASSRQRDLPQHF. The CDR3 DNA is TGTGCCAGCAGCAGACAGAGGGATCTGCCCCAGCATTTT.

The chain combines TRBV2 with TRBJ1-3; tentative D call: TRBD1 (5 bases). This CDR3 comprises 13 residues. The germline V gene encodes CDR1 SNHLY and CDR2 FYNNEI. The V gene lost 7 bases and the J gene lost 6 bases, with 13 bases spanning the gap. The CDR3 sequence: CASMVGPLNTIYF. The DNA of the CDR3 is TGTGCCAGCATGGTGGGACCTCTAAACACCATATATTTT.

This sequence joins TRBV27 and TRBJ2-1, with 7 nucleotides matching TRBD1. CDR1 MNHEY and CDR2 SMNVEV come from the germline V gene (reference sequence). The CDR3 totals 16 residues. J lost 5 bases, V lost 5 bases, and 12 bases had no gene match. In nucleotides, the CDR3 is TGTGCCAGCAGTCCACAAACAGGGGTCCCCCACAATGAGCAGTTCTTC. Its translation: CASSPQTGVPHNEQFF.

This sequence joins TRBV9 and TRBJ1-1, with TRBD1 as a possible D gene (5 bases). This CDR3 is 14 amino acids long. The germline V and J ends were trimmed by 4 bases and 1 base, with 11 bases remaining between them. CDR1 and CDR2 from the germline V gene are SGDLS and YYNGEE. CDR3 region: CASSKRQRNTEAFF. The CDR3 DNA is TGTGCCAGCAGCAAGAGACAGAGGAACACTGAAGCTTTCTTT.

This clone was observed at least ten times. J is TRBJ1-6 and V is TRBV30; 7 nucleotides match TRBD1. V was clipped by 0 bases and J by 5 bases; unmatched bases: 10. This CDR3 is built from 17 residues. Germline CDR1 GTSNPN, CDR2 SVGIG (reference sequence). CDR3 bases: TGTGCCTGGAGTGTGATGGGGACAGCCCTGAATAATTCACCCCTCCACTTT. This codes for CAWSVMGTALNNSPLHF.

The chain combines TRBV19 with TRBJ1-3; the D gene is possibly TRBD1 (5 bases). This CDR3 has 14 amino acids. V lost 3 bases to trimming and J lost 0 bases, with 6 bases between them. The germline V gene has CDR1 LNHDA and CDR2 SQIVND (reference sequence). CDR3 amino acids: CASSMGDSGNTIYF. The DNA for the CDR3 is TGTGCCAGTAGTATGGGGGACTCTGGAAACACCATATATTTT. Using reference TRBV19 and TRBJ1-3 for the parts outside the CDR3, the full variable domain is DGGITQSPKYLFRKEGQNVTLSCEQNLNHDAMYWYRQDPGQGLRLIYYSQIVNDFQKGDIAEGYSVSREKKESFPLTVTSAQKNPTAFYLCASSMGDSGNTIYFGEGSWLTVV.

The chain joins TRBV5-5 to TRBJ1-1; a possible D gene is TRBD1 (5 bases). The CDR3 has 14 amino acids. Germline V gene sequence: CDR1 SGHKS, CDR2 YYEKEE (reference sequence). Trimming removed 2 bases at V and 0 bases at J, with 8 bases between. The CDR3 sequence: CASSFGAMNTEAFF. CDR3 DNA: TGTGCCAGCAGCTTTGGGGCCATGAACACTGAAGCTTTCTTT.

The J gene is TRBJ2-2, the V gene TRBV2; D unclear. Germline V gene data show CDR1 as SNHLY and CDR2 as FYNNEI. Trimming took off 3 bases at V and 7 bases at J, with 6 bases between the two ends. The CDR3 sequence is 12 residues long. The CDR3 loop is CASSDSHGELFF. DNA of the CDR3: TGTGCCAGCAGTGACTCCCACGGGGAGCTGTTTTTT.